Here is one TCR beta chain with its context. A multiplex PCR was run with 60 Vbeta primers and 13 Jbeta primers. TCRdb's table, derived via immunoSEQ multiplex PCR, lists solely in-frame clones and lacks some. The sample has approximately 150,000 clones; roughly two thirds are singletons. The study sampled nominally healthy donors, though unrecorded immune exposures were likely. The data are from a study of cytomegalovirus exposure and HLA in healthy donors. The clonotype comes from a woman aged 35 to 49 in good health and CMV-seropositive. Sequences were obtained from PBMCs.

The CDR3 loop reads CASSPIDRVYGYTF. CDR3 bases: TGTGCCAGCAGTCCGATCGACAGGGTATATGGCTACACCTTC. The chain links TRBV28 to TRBJ1-2, with TRBD1 matching 7 bases. Germline V CDR1 and CDR2: MDHEN, SYDVKM. V was clipped by 5 bases and J by 5 bases; unmatched bases: 8. This CDR3 has 14 residues.